The clone carrying this T cell receptor (beta chain) came up many times. Its antigen is not known. All patients were untreated before thyroid surgery. Germline V gene data show CDR1 as SQVTM and CDR2 as ANQGSEA. The CDR3 consists of 13 residues. Trimming took 6 bases from V and 5 from J; bases not matched to a gene: 7. This entry is derived from a study of metastatic and nonmetastatic thyroid tumors. Whole-study context: The comparison covered peripheral blood and tumor or nodule tissue in malignant and benign thyroid patients.

TCRdb re-called clones from the PCR reads using MiXCR. The sample contains 27,000 or so clones, around 24% of which appear only once. Notes on the study in general: TCR beta diversity was reportedly significantly higher in malignant thyroid tumors than benign nodules, in blood and tumor.

Sequenced: blood. This sequence was found in a female donor with papillary thyroid cancer or a benign thyroid nodule (not recorded which). Some clones in this sample may be carry-over from other donors' samples. The V call is TRBV29-1, the J call TRBJ1-5; TRBD1 matches at 7 bases. The DNA of the CDR3 is TGCAGCGTCGCGGACAGGCCGGATCAGCCCCAGCATTTT. This sequence encodes CSVADRPDQPQHF. Full variable domain (missing parts from reference TRBV29-1 and TRBJ1-5): SAVISQKPSRDICQRGTSLTIQCQVDSQVTMMFWYRQQPGQSLTLIATANQGSEATYESGFVIDKFPISRPNLTFSTLTVSNMSPEDSSIYLCSVADRPDQPQHFGDGTRLSIL.